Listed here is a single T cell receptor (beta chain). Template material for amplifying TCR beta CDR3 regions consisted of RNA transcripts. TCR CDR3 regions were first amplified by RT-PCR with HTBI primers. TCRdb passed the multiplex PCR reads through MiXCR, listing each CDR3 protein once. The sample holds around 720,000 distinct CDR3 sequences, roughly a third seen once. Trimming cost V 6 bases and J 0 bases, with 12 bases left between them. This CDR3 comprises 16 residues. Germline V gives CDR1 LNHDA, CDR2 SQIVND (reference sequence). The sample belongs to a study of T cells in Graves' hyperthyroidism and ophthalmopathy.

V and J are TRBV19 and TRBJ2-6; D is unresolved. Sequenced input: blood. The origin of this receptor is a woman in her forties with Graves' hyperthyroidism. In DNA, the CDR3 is TGTGCCAGTAGCCTACGCATGATCTCTGGGGCCAACGTCCTGACTTTC. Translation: CASSLRMISGANVLTF.